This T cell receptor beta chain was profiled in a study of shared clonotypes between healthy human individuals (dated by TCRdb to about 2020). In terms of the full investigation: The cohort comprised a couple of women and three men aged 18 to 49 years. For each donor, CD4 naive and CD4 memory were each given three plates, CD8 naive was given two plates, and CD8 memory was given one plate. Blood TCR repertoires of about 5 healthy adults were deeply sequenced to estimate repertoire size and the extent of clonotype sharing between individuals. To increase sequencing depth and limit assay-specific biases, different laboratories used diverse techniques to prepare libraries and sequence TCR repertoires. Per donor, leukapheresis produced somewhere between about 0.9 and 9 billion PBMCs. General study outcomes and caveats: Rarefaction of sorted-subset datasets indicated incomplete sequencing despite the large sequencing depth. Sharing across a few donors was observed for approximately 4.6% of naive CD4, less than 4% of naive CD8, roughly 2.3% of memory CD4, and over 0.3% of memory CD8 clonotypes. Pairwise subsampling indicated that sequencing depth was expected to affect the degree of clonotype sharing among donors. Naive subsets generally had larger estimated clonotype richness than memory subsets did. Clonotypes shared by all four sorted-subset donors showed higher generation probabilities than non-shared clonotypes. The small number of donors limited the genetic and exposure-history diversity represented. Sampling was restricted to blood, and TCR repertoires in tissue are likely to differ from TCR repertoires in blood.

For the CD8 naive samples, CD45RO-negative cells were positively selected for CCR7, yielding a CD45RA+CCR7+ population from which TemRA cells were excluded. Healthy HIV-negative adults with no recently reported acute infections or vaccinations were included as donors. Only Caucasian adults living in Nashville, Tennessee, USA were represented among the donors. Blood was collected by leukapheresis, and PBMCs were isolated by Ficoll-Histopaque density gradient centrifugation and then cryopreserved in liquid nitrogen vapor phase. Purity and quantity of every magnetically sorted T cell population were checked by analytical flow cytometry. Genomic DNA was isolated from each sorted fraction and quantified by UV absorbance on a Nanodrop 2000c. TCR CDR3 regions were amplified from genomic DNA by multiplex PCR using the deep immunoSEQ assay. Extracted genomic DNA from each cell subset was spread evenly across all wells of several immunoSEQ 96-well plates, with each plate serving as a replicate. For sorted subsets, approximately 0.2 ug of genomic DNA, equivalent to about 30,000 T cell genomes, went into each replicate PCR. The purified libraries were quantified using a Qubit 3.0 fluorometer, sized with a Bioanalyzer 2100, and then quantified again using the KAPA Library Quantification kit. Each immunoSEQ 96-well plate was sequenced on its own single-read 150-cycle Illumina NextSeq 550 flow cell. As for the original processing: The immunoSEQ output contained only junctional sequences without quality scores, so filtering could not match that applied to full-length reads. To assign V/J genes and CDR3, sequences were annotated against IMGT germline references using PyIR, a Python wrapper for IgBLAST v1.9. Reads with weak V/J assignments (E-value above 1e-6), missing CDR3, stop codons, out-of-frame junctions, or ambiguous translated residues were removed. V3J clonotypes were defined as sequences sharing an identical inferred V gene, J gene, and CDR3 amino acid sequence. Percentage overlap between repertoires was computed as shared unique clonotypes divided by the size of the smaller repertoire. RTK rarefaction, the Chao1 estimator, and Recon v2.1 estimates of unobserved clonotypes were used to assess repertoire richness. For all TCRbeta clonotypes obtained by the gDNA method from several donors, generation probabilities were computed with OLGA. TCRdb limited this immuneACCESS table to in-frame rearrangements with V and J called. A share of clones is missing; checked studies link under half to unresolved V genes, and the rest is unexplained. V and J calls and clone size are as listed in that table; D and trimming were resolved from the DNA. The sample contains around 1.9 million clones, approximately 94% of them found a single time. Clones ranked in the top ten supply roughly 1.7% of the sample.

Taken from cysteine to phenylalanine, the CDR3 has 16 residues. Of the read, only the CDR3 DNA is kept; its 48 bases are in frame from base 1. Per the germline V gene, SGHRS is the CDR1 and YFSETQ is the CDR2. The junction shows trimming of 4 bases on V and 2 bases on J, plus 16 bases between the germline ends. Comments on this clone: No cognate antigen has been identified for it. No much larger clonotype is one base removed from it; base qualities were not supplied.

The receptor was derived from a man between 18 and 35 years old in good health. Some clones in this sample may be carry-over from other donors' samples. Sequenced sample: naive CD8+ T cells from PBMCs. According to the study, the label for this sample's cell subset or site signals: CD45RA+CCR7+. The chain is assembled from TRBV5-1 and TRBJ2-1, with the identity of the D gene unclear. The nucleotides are TGCGCCAGCAGCCCCGGGTCCCGCACCACCTACAATGAGCAGTTCTTC. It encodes CASSPGSRTTYNEQFF. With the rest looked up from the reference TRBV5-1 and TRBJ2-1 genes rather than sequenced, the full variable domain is KAGVTQTPRYLIKTRGQQVTLSCSPISGHRSVSWYQQTPGQGLQFLFEYFSETQRNKGNFPGRFSGRQFSNSRSEMNVSTLELGDSALYLCASSPGSRTTYNEQFFGPGTRLTVL.